Listed below are T cell receptor beta chains from one sample, sequenced in a study of blood T cell repertoires in COVID-19. Produced via immunoSEQ multiplex PCR; TCRdb's table is partial and in-frame only. This table holds under 60,000 clones, roughly four fifths found once. The sample taken for sequencing was peripheral blood. The receptors derive from a man aged 35-49 years with acute or convalescent COVID-19. CDR3s include the opening cysteine and the closing phenylalanine or tryptophan. The order of the fields is V gene, clone size, J gene, D gene, CDR3 protein, CDR3 DNA. The D gene is left open where the match is weak. Clone size is shown for a subset of rows, as once, few, many or a class of expanded clone.

>TRBV30|-|TRBJ1-2|TRBD1
CAWAGGEWGGYTF
TGTGCCTGGGCAGGGGGCGAGTGGGGTGGCTACACCTTC
>TRBV5-1|-|TRBJ2-3|-
CASSSGLGTDTQYF
TGCGCCAGCAGCTCGGGGTTGGGCACAGATACGCAGTATTTT
>TRBV5-4|once|TRBJ2-7|TRBD1
CASSSPGQGPYEQYF
TGTGCCAGCAGCTCACCGGGACAGGGGCCCTACGAGCAGTACTTC
>TRBV2|-|TRBJ1-1|-
CASSPPGVEAFF
TGTGCCAGCAGTCCTCCCGGGGTTGAAGCTTTCTTT
>TRBV28|-|TRBJ1-4|TRBD1
CASSPGGTENEKLFF
TGTGCCAGCTCTCCAGGGGGCACTGAAAATGAAAAACTGTTTTTT
>TRBV19|-|TRBJ2-3|-
CASSVYRVDTQYF
TGTGCCAGTAGTGTCTACAGGGTGGATACGCAGTATTTT
>TRBV18|-|TRBJ1-1|-
CASSPLSSFYRSRAMNTEAFF
TGTGCCAGCTCACCACTTAGCTCGTTTTACAGGTCCCGAGCCATGAACACTGAAGCTTTCTTT
>TRBV3-1/TRBV3-2|once|TRBJ1-4|-
CASSQSRVGGEKLFF
TGTGCCAGCAGCCAAAGTCGCGTTGGGGGGGAAAAACTGTTTTTT
>TRBV3-1/TRBV3-2|-|TRBJ1-3|TRBD1
CASSQKGTAGNTIYF
TGTGCCAGCAGCCAAAAGGGGACAGCTGGAAACACCATATATTTT
>TRBV29-1|-|TRBJ2-1|TRBD2
CSVEGGGPYNEQFF
TGCAGCGTTGAGGGCGGGGGGCCGTACAATGAGCAGTTCTTC
>TRBV28|-|TRBJ1-4|TRBD1
CASSSTGAKGGKLFF
TGTGCCAGCAGCTCTACAGGGGCCAAGGGAGGAAAACTGTTTTTT
>TRBV5-5|-|TRBJ2-1|-
CASSLGASDDEQFF
TGTGCCAGCAGCTTGGGGGCTAGCGACGATGAGCAGTTCTTC
>TRBV7-3|-|TRBJ1-5|-
CASSRQAHQPQHF
TGTGCCAGCAGCAGACAGGCCCATCAGCCCCAGCATTTT
>TRBV7-2|-|TRBJ1-4|-
CASSRHSTATNEKLFF
TGTGCCAGCAGCCGCCATTCGACAGCAACTAATGAAAAACTGTTTTTT
>TRBV14|once|TRBJ1-1|-
CASSQNRVEAFF
TGTGCCAGCAGCCAAAACAGGGTGGAAGCTTTCTTT
>TRBV7-9|-|TRBJ2-2|TRBD1
CARTRTGNTGELFF
TGTGCCAGAACACGGACAGGGAACACCGGGGAGCTGTTTTTT
>TRBV18|-|TRBJ2-3|-
CASSPLLGGLTDTQYF
TGTGCCAGCTCACCACTTCTGGGGGGGCTCACAGATACGCAGTATTTT
>TRBV12-5|-|TRBJ1-6|-
CASGFDKNSPLHF
TGTGCTAGTGGTTTTGACAAAAATTCACCCCTCCACTTT
>TRBV2|-|TRBJ2-5|-
CASSERGWGDTETQYF
TGTGCCAGCAGTGAGAGGGGCTGGGGGGATACAGAGACCCAGTACTTC
>TRBV15|once|TRBJ2-1|-
CATSRDSGKVNEQFF
TGTGCCACCAGCAGAGATAGCGGAAAGGTCAATGAGCAGTTCTTC
>TRBV9|few|TRBJ1-6|-
CASSVGLTNSPLHF
TGTGCCAGCAGCGTAGGACTGACGAATTCACCCCTCCACTTT
>TRBV20-1|-|TRBJ2-7|TRBD1
CSASGQGSGEQYF
TGCAGTGCTAGTGGACAGGGGTCCGGCGAGCAGTACTTC
>TRBV7-6|-|TRBJ2-7|-
CASSLESRGLEQYF
TGTGCCAGCAGCTTAGAGAGCAGGGGTCTCGAGCAGTACTTC
>TRBV4-3|once|TRBJ2-7|TRBD1
CASSQAKDRTYEQYF
TGCGCCAGCAGCCAAGCAAAGGACAGGACCTACGAGCAGTACTTC
>TRBV7-2|-|TRBJ2-3|-
CASSSGQVRPDTQYF
TGTGCCAGCAGCTCCGGACAAGTAAGACCAGATACGCAGTATTTT
>TRBV7-2|-|TRBJ1-1|-
CASSLSPAPGTEAFF
TGTGCCAGCAGCTTATCCCCGGCCCCGGGCACTGAAGCTTTCTTT
>TRBV30|-|TRBJ1-6|-
CAWRLQGGSPLHF
TGTGCCTGGAGGTTACAGGGAGGGTCACCCCTCCACTTT
>TRBV5-1|-|TRBJ2-3|TRBD2
CASSSYGTSGGPDTQYF
TGCGCCAGCAGCTCTTATGGGACTAGCGGGGGGCCCGATACGCAGTATTTT
>TRBV7-2|-|TRBJ2-7|TRBD2
CASSPRLAGGEFYEQYF
TGTGCCAGCAGCCCTCGACTAGCGGGGGGGGAATTCTACGAGCAGTACTTC
>TRBV9|-|TRBJ1-3|-
CASSVQGARNTIYF
TGTGCCAGCAGCGTACAGGGTGCAAGAAACACCATATATTTT
>TRBV18|-|TRBJ1-2|-
CASSPMEDRGETHGYTF
TGTGCCAGCTCACCAATGGAGGACAGAGGGGAAACCCATGGCTACACCTTC
>TRBV5-1|-|TRBJ1-4|TRBD1
CASSRTGEGGEKLFF
TGCGCCAGCAGCAGGACAGGGGAGGGAGGGGAAAAACTGTTTTTT
>TRBV5-6|-|TRBJ2-6|-
CASRGAGANVLTF
TGTGCCAGCAGGGGAGCTGGGGCCAACGTCCTGACTTTC
>TRBV15|-|TRBJ2-3|TRBD1
CATSSRGITDTQYF
TGTGCCACCAGCAGCAGGGGGATCACAGATACGCAGTATTTT
>TRBV7-9|-|TRBJ2-5|TRBD2
CASSSTSGGETQYF
TGTGCCAGCAGCTCTACTAGCGGGGGTGAGACCCAGTACTTC
>TRBV19|-|TRBJ2-1|-
CASSGGINNEQFF
TGTGCCAGTAGCGGGGGAATTAACAATGAGCAGTTCTTC
>TRBV27|-|TRBJ2-6|-
CASSFGRESSGANVLTF
TGTGCCAGCAGTTTCGGCAGGGAATCCTCTGGGGCCAACGTCCTGACTTTC
>TRBV28|-|TRBJ1-2|-
CASGDLNVYGYTF
TGTGCCAGCGGAGATCTAAACGTATATGGCTACACCTTC
>TRBV7-9|-|TRBJ1-1|-
CASSRQNTEAFF
TGTGCCAGCAGCCGACAGAACACTGAAGCTTTCTTT
>TRBV5-1|-|TRBJ2-1|TRBD2
CASSLRGVERGLYNEQFF
TGCGCCAGCAGCTTGCGGGGGGTCGAGCGGGGCCTCTACAATGAGCAGTTCTTC
>TRBV5-8|-|TRBJ1-6|TRBD1
CASSSGTGGNSPLHF
TGTGCCAGCAGCTCCGGGACAGGGGGGAATTCACCCCTCCACTTT
>TRBV28|-|TRBJ2-3|-
CASTPGGTDTQYF
TGTGCCAGCACGCCCGGGGGCACAGATACGCAGTATTTT
>TRBV5-1|-|TRBJ2-3|TRBD2
CASIRGGSTDTQYF
TGCGCCAGCATACGCGGGGGTAGCACAGATACGCAGTATTTT
>TRBV7-9|-|TRBJ1-1|TRBD1
CASSPRTGGWDTEAFF
TGTGCCAGCAGCCCGAGGACAGGAGGGTGGGACACTGAAGCTTTCTTT
>TRBV11-2|-|TRBJ2-3|-
CASSLRLGIDTQYF
TGTGCCAGCAGCTTAAGGCTAGGAATTGATACGCAGTATTTT
>TRBV28|-|TRBJ2-7|TRBD1
CASTSWDRFSYEQYF
TGTGCCAGCACCTCTTGGGACAGATTCTCCTACGAGCAGTACTTC
>TRBV27|once|TRBJ2-2|TRBD1
CASRLGQAPGELFF
TGTGCCAGCCGGTTAGGACAGGCCCCCGGGGAGCTGTTTTTT
>TRBV4-3|-|TRBJ2-7|TRBD1
CASSQGTGSTYEQYF
TGCGCCAGCAGCCAGGGGACAGGATCCACCTACGAGCAGTACTTC
>TRBV3-1/TRBV3-2|few|TRBJ1-6|TRBD1
CASSQAGQGSPLHF
TGTGCCAGCAGCCAAGCAGGACAGGGTTCACCCCTCCACTTT
>TRBV21-1|-|TRBJ1-6|-
CASSKGARQGYNSPLHF
TGTGCCAGCAGCAAAGGGGCGAGGCAGGGTTATAATTCACCCCTCCACTTT
>TRBV24-1|once|TRBJ2-5|TRBD1
CATSITGGQETQYF
TGTGCCACCAGTATTACAGGGGGCCAAGAGACCCAGTACTTC